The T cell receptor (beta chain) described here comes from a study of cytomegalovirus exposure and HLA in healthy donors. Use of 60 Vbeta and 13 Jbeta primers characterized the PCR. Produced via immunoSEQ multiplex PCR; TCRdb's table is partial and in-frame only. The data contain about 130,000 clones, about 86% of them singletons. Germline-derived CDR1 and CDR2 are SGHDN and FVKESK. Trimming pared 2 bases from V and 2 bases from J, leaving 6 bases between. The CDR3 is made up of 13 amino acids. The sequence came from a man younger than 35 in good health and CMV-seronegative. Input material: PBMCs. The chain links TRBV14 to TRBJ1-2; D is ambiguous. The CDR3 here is CASSQTLNYGYTF. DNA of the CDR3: TGTGCCAGCAGCCAAACCCTAAACTATGGCTACACCTTC. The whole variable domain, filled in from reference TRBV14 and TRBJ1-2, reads EAGVTQFPSHSVIEKGQTVTLRCDPISGHDNLYWYRRVMGKEIKFLLHFVKESKQDESGMPNNRFLAERTGGTYSTLKVQPAELEDSGVYFCASSQTLNYGYTFGSGTRLTVV.